The 10 T cell receptor beta chains given below trace back to one sample, sequenced in a study of cytomegalovirus exposure and HLA in healthy donors. PCR used 60 Vbeta primers and 13 Jbeta primers. Only in-frame clones appear in the TCRdb table, and some are missing; sequencing was by immunoSEQ multiplex PCR. The data contain approximately 120,000 clones, around 78% of them singletons. The sequenced sample consisted of PBMCs. These receptors all come from a man between 35 and 55 years old in good health and CMV-seronegative.

The chain combines TRBV5-1 with TRBJ1-1, with D perhaps matching TRBD1 (5 bases). CDR1 is SGHRS and CDR2 is YFSETQ in the germline V gene. V was clipped by 2 bases and J by 4 bases, with 21 bases between them. The CDR3 consists of 17 residues. For the CDR3, the DNA is TGCGCCAGCAGCTTAGGCGCACAGAAAAGTGGGGCCACTGAAGCTTTCTTT. Translating gives CASSLGAQKSGATEAFF.

This chain's CDR3 is CASSPRTVGYEQYF. The CDR3, as DNA: TGTGCCAGTAGTCCCCGGACAGTGGGCTACGAGCAGTACTTC. This chain uses TRBV19 with TRBJ2-7, with TRBD1 as a possible D gene (6 bases). V lost 5 bases, J lost 3 bases, and 14 bases lay in between. Germline lookup yields CDR1 LNHDA and CDR2 SQIVND (reference sequence). The CDR3 extends over 14 amino acids.

Points on this clone: The same CDR3 also results from other DNA sequences found in this sample. The genes are TRBV4-3 and TRBJ2-7, with TRBD1 as a possible D gene (5 bases). The CDR3 extends over 13 amino acids. Germline V CDR1 and CDR2: LGHNA, YSLEER. Trimming cost V 0 bases and J 4 bases, with 7 bases left between them. Here the CDR3 reads CASSQDRAYEQYF. CDR3 nucleotides: TGCGCCAGCAGCCAAGACAGGGCTTACGAGCAGTACTTC.

The CDR3 loop reads CASSRGLGYTF. DNA for the CDR3: TGTGCCAGCTCAAGGGGTCTGGGCTACACCTTC. This rearrangement joins TRBV7-2 to TRBJ1-2, with D possibly being TRBD1 (5 bases). CDR1 is SGHTA, CDR2 FQGNSA, per germline. The CDR3 contains 11 residues. The V end lost 8 bases, the J end lost 8 bases, and 12 bases lay between the germline ends.

The chain employs TRBV19 and TRBJ1-1, with D perhaps TRBD1 (6 bases). V lost 4 bases and J 1 base, leaving 13 bases between the germline ends. The CDR3 contains 15 residues. Germline V gives CDR1 LNHDA, CDR2 SQIVND (reference sequence). The CDR3 DNA is TGTGCCAGTAGTAACCCGGGACATCAGAACACTGAAGCTTTCTTT. Protein: CASSNPGHQNTEAFF.

V and J are TRBV4-1 and TRBJ1-5; the D gene is possibly TRBD1 (5 bases). The length of the CDR3 is 15 residues. The V gene lost 0 bases and the J gene lost 6 bases, with 12 bases spanning the gap. CDR1 MGHRA and CDR2 YSYEKL come from the germline V gene. The CDR3, as DNA: TGCGCCAGCAGCCAAGATACCCAGGGCGGTCAGCCCCAGCATTTT. It translates to CASSQDTQGGQPQHF.

This chain joins TRBV5-1 and TRBJ2-2, with 8 nucleotides matching TRBD1. Unmatched junction bases numbered 11, after V lost 0 bases and J lost 4 bases. The germline CDR1 and CDR2 sequences are SGHRS and YFSETQ. The CDR3 runs 18 residues. The CDR3 DNA reads TGCGCCAGCAGCTTGGCCGGTCCAGGACAGGGTCTCACCGGGGAGCTGTTTTTT. This sequence encodes CASSLAGPGQGLTGELFF.

CDR3 in amino acids: CASGRSGGLDTQYF. The CDR3 nucleotides are TGTGCTAGTGGCCGTAGCGGGGGCTTAGATACGCAGTATTTT. The chain carries TRBV12-5 and TRBJ2-3; TRBD2 aligns across 9 bases. The CDR3 contains 14 residues. The junction had 6 bases not matched to a gene; V was cut back by 6 bases and J by 5 bases. Germline loops: CDR1 LGHNT, CDR2 FRNRAP. Combining the CDR3 with reference TRBV12-5 and TRBJ2-3 gives the whole variable domain DARVTQTPRHKVTEMGQEVTMRCQPILGHNTVFWYRQTMMQGLELLAYFRNRAPLDDSGMPKDRFSAEMPDATLATLKIQPSEPRDSAVYFCASGRSGGLDTQYFGPGTRLTVL.

A few counts support this clone. The chain combines TRBV10-2 with TRBJ1-5, with TRBD1 as a possible D gene (5 bases). The CDR3 spans 13 residues. V dropped 2 bases and J dropped 4 bases, with 6 bases sitting between them. Per germline, CDR1 WSHSY and CDR2 SAAADI. The CDR3 DNA reads TGCGCCAGCAGTGAGCAGGGAAATCAGCCCCAGCATTTT. Amino acids: CASSEQGNQPQHF.

As to this clone: At one end the junction does not follow the germline gene, possibly because of a read error. The V call is TRBV7-7, the J call TRBJ2-1; D may be TRBD2 (5 bases). The CDR3 spans 15 residues. CDR1 and CDR2 (germline): SSHAT, FNYEAQ (reference sequence). For the CDR3, the DNA is TGTGCTAGCAGCTCGCAACTAGTCGCCTACAATGAGCAGTTCTTC. Residues: CASSSQLVAYNEQFF.